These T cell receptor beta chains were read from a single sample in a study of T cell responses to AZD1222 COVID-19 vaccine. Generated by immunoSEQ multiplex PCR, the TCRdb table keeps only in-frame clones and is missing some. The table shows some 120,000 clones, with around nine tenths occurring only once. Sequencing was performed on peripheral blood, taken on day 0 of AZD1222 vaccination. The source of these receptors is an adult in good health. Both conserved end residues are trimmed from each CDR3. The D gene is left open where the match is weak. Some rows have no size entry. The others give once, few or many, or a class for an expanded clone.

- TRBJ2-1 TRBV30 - AWSGARASYNEQF
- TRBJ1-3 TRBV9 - ASSLNINSGNTIY
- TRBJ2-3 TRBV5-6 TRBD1 ASSFGQGGGDTQY
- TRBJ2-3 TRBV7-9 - ASSLASLRTDTQY
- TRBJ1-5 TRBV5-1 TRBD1 ASSPGQGGQPQH
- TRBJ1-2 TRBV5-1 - ASSLDEVYGYT
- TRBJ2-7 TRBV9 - ASSARPSEGEQY
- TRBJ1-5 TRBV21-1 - ASSKWTGRNQPQH
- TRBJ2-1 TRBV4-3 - ASSQEPHLNEQF
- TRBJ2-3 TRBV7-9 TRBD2 ASSPGLAGDVDTQY
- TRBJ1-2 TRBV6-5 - ASSPPGGLWGYT
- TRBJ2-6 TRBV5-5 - ASSLDSGANVLT
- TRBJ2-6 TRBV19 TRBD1 ASSGTGGAGANVLT
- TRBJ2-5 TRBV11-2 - ASSPTTQETQY
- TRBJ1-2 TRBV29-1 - SVESGGGGYT
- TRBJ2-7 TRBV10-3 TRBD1 AISDQGQSPREQY
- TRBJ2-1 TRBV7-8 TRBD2 ASSFVAGGYNEQF
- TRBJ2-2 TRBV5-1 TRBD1 ASSPGQGVTGELF
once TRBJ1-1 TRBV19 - ASSQGGQGTEAF
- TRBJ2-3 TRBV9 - ASSLGPSPDTQY
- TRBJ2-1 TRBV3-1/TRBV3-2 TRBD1 ASRQWDRGVNEQF
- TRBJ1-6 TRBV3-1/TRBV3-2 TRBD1 ASSAWDSDSPLH
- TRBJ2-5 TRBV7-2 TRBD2 AGRGEVETQY
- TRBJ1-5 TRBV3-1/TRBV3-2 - ASSQDEGQPQH
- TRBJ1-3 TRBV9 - ASSVEGGPHSGNTIY
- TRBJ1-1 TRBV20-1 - SARGAAAF
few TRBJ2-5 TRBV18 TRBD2 ASSRISGSSETQY
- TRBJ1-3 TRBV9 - ASSVATGRYSGNTIY
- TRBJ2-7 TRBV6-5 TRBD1 ASSGTGSYEQY